The 21 T cell receptor beta chains reported below all come from one sample, sequenced in a study of T cell responses to AZD1222 COVID-19 vaccine. Sequencing was performed with immunoSEQ multiplex PCR; in TCRdb, only in-frame clones are kept and a portion is missing. The sample consists of roughly 150,000 clones, roughly nine tenths of them appearing once. Sequencing used peripheral blood, obtained 28 days after the second AZD1222 dose. The origin of the receptors is an adult who received the AZD1222 COVID-19 vaccine.

This chain uses TRBV6-5 with TRBJ1-5; TRBD1 matches 7 bases. CDR1 and CDR2 (germline): MNHEY, SVGAGI. V lost 8 bases and J lost 5; bases outside the gene matches: 6. The CDR3 runs 13 residues. CDR3 amino acids: CASRTGAHQPQHF. The DNA for the CDR3 is TGTGCCAGCCGTACAGGGGCCCATCAGCCCCAGCATTTT.

The rearrangement uses TRBV24-1 and TRBJ2-2; 9 nucleotides align to TRBD1. This CDR3 region has 17 residues. V lost 4 bases to trimming and J lost 4 bases; unmatched junction nucleotides: 9. Germline V lookup: CDR1 KGHDR, CDR2 SFDVKD. In DNA, the CDR3 is TGTGCCACCAGTGACCACGGACAGGGGTTTGGCACCGGGGAGCTGTTTTTT. Its protein is CATSDHGQGFGTGELFF.

The chain recombines TRBV3-1 (or the pseudogene TRBV3-2) with TRBJ1-5; 8 bases fit TRBD1. Germline values: CDR1 LGHDT, CDR2 YNNKEL (reference sequence). This CDR3 is 14 amino acids long. The V and J ends lost 0 bases and 9 bases, in that order; junction bases with no gene match: 4. Here the CDR3 DNA reads TGTGCCAGCAGCCAAGACAGGGGGCGCGGGCCCCAGCATTTT. Translated, it gives CASSQDRGRGPQHF.

The table lists this clone with a count of one. The chain joins TRBV11-2 to TRBJ1-2; no clear D gene. There are 14 residues in the CDR3. Trimming removed 1 base from V and 3 bases from J, with 9 bases in between. Germline-derived CDR1 and CDR2 are SGHAT and FQNNGV. CDR3 residues: CASSLGFSDYGYTF. The CDR3 DNA reads as TGTGCCAGCAGCTTAGGGTTTTCGGACTATGGCTACACCTTC.

In this sample, this clone turned up once. The chain joins TRBV14 to TRBJ2-1, with TRBD2 as a possible D gene (7 bases). Germline assignment: CDR1 SGHDN and CDR2 FVKESK. Trimming took 5 bases from V and 5 from J, leaving 13 bases between them. The CDR3 contains 14 residues. The CDR3 sequence is CASSVWGGHNEQFF. CDR3 nucleotides: TGTGCCAGCAGCGTATGGGGGGGCCACAATGAGCAGTTCTTC.

This clone appeared a single time. This rearrangement joins TRBV7-2 to TRBJ2-5; unclear D gene. The CDR3 consists of 13 residues. In germline, CDR1 is SGHTA, CDR2 FQGNSA. The V gene lost 4 bases and the J gene lost 4 bases, with 10 bases spanning the gap. The CDR3 spells CASSSTYPETQYF. CDR3 sequence (DNA): TGTGCCAGCAGCTCAACGTACCCAGAGACCCAGTACTTC.

The count of this clone is one. This sequence joins TRBV7-3 and TRBJ2-7; the D gene is possibly TRBD1 (6 bases). Per germline, CDR1 SGHTA and CDR2 FQGTGA. The CDR3 runs 13 residues. The V and J ends lost 1 base and 6 bases respectively, with 10 bases between them. The CDR3: CASSLISGAEQYF. The CDR3 coding sequence is TGTGCCAGCAGCTTAATTTCAGGGGCCGAGCAGTACTTC.

This chain uses TRBV7-6 with TRBJ2-5, with D perhaps TRBD1 or TRBD2 (5 bases each). From germline, CDR1 is SGHVS and CDR2 FNYEAQ. CDR3 length: 16 residues. Trimming shortened V by 1 base and J by 2 bases, and 14 bases separated the two germline ends. The CDR3 spells CASSLVAGEGQETQYF. For the CDR3, the DNA is TGTGCCAGCAGCTTAGTCGCGGGTGAGGGGCAAGAGACCCAGTACTTC.

The chain uses TRBV6-1 and TRBJ1-2, with D maybe TRBD1 (5 bases). Trimming pared 3 bases from V and 0 bases from J, leaving 17 bases between. This CDR3 comprises 17 residues. In germline, CDR1 is MNHNS, CDR2 SASEGT. For the CDR3, the DNA is TGTGCCAGCAGTGATAGGGACGCACCGAAAGCTAACTATGGCTACACCTTC. Its translation is CASSDRDAPKANYGYTF.

This chain links TRBV19 with TRBJ1-5, with TRBD1 as a possible D gene (5 bases). Germline loops: CDR1 LNHDA, CDR2 SQIVND (reference sequence). The CDR3 consists of 16 residues. Trimming removed 7 bases from V and 1 base from J, with 17 bases in between. The CDR3 here is CASIRSGGGSNQPQHF. CDR3 in DNA: TGTGCCAGTATAAGGAGTGGGGGAGGGAGCAATCAGCCCCAGCATTTT.

The genes are TRBV19 and TRBJ1-2; D uncertain. The germline V gene encodes CDR1 LNHDA and CDR2 SQIVND (reference sequence). This CDR3 contains 15 residues. Trimming stripped 3 bases from V and 0 bases from J, with 11 bases between. The CDR3 sequence is CASSILQDPNYGYTF. In DNA, the CDR3 is TGTGCCAGTAGTATCCTTCAGGATCCTAACTATGGCTACACCTTC.

CDR3 sequence reads: CASSGQGRTDTQYF. The CDR3 nucleotides read TGTGCCAGCAGCGGACAGGGGAGGACAGATACGCAGTATTTT. V gene TRBV28 combines with J gene TRBJ2-3; 9 nucleotides agree with TRBD1. This CDR3 has 14 residues. Germline values: CDR1 MDHEN, CDR2 SYDVKM. J lost 3 bases, V lost 6 bases, and 4 bases had no gene match.

This clone came up a few times. CDR3: CASSDRAGTEAFF. CDR3 in DNA: TGCGCCAGCTCGGACAGGGCGGGTACTGAAGCTTTCTTT. The chain is built from TRBV10-1 and TRBJ1-1; 8 bases are shared with TRBD1. The germline gives CDR1 WNHNN, CDR2 SYGVQD (reference sequence). The length of the CDR3 is 13 residues. V shed 8 bases, J shed 5 bases, and the junction held 7 bases outside the gene matches.

The CDR3 is CASSPPPGGRGYTF. The CDR3 bases are TGTGCCAGCTCACCACCGCCGGGCGGCAGGGGCTACACCTTC. This rearrangement joins TRBV18 to TRBJ1-2, with unresolved D. Between the trimmed V and J ends, which lost 0 bases and 8 bases, there was a span of 13 bases. Germline V gene data show CDR1 as KGHSH and CDR2 as LQKENI. The CDR3 runs to 14 residues.

V usage is TRBV9 and J usage is TRBJ1-3; no clear D. From germline, CDR1 is SGDLS and CDR2 YYNGEE. Trimming pared 3 bases from V and 3 bases from J, leaving 10 bases between. This CDR3 region has 14 residues. This CDR3 is CASSETGHGNTIYF. The DNA of the CDR3 is TGTGCCAGCAGCGAAACGGGTCATGGAAACACCATATATTTT.

V gene TRBV6-4 combines with J gene TRBJ2-2, with 7 bases fitting TRBD2. This CDR3 is 15 amino acids long. V shed 6 bases, J shed 1 base, and the junction held 5 bases outside the gene matches. Germline lookup yields CDR1 MRHNA and CDR2 SNTAGT. The CDR3 nucleotides read TGTGCCAGCAGCCCGGGGGGAGAGAACACCGGGGAGCTGTTTTTT. Translating gives CASSPGGENTGELFF.

V gene TRBV6-6 combines with J gene TRBJ1-2, with D perhaps TRBD1 (5 bases). The germline V gene encodes CDR1 MNHNY and CDR2 SVGAGI (reference sequence). Trimming removed 0 bases at V and 5 bases at J, with 16 bases between. The CDR3 is 16 residues long. The chain's CDR3 is CASSYSRAGWEYGYTF. The DNA for the CDR3 is TGTGCCAGCAGTTACTCGAGGGCAGGGTGGGAGTATGGCTACACCTTC.

V and J are TRBV27 and TRBJ1-5; D is perhaps TRBD1 (5 bases). Trimming cost V 1 base and J 1 base, with 5 bases left between them. The CDR3 totals 14 residues. In germline, CDR1 is MNHEY, CDR2 SMNVEV (reference sequence). In nucleotides, the CDR3 is TGTGCCAGCAGTTTATGGGGGAGCAATCAGCCCCAGCATTTT. It yields the protein CASSLWGSNQPQHF.

This clone has only one observation. CDR3 protein: CASSEVPNYSGDQPQHF. The DNA of the CDR3 is TGCGCCAGCAGTGAAGTCCCCAATTACAGTGGCGATCAGCCCCAGCATTTT. V gene TRBV10-2 combines with J gene TRBJ1-5; unclear D gene. Trimming cost V 3 bases and J 5 bases, with 20 bases left between them. CDR1 is WSHSY, CDR2 SAAADI, per germline. This CDR3 has 17 residues.

Here the CDR3 reads CASSLALGVGGYTF. The CDR3 nucleotides are TGTGCCAGCAGCTTAGCGCTCGGGGTGGGAGGCTACACCTTC. V gene TRBV7-9 combines with J gene TRBJ1-2, with no clear D. The V end was cut by 0 bases, the J end by 8 bases, with 13 bases between. The CDR3 sequence is 14 residues long. CDR1 is SEHNR, CDR2 FQNEAQ, per germline (reference sequence). Full variable domain (rest looked up from reference TRBV7-9 and TRBJ1-2): DTGVSQNPRHKITKRGQNVTFRCDPISEHNRLYWYRQTLGQGPEFLTYFQNEAQLEKSRLLSDRFSAERPKGSFSTLEIQRTEQGDSAMYLCASSLALGVGGYTFGSGTRLTVV.

CDR3 sequence: CASSFGGPSSYNEQFF. DNA of the CDR3: TGTGCCAGCAGCTTCGGGGGGCCGAGCTCCTACAATGAGCAGTTCTTC. This chain links TRBV11-3 with TRBJ2-1, with D maybe TRBD2 (7 bases). The CDR3 has 16 amino acids. The V gene's germline CDR1 is SGHNT and CDR2 YENEEA. Trimming shortened V by 3 bases and J by 0 bases, and 12 bases separated the two germline ends.